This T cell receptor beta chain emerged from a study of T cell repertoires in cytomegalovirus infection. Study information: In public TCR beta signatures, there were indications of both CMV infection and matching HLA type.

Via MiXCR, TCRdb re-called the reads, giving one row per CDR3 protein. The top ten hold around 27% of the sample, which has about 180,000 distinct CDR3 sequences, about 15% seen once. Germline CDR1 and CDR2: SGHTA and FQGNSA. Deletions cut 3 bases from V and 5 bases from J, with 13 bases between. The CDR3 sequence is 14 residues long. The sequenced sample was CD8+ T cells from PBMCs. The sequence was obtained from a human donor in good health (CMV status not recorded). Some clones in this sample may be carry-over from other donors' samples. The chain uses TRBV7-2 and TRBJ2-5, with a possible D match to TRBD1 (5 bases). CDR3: CASSLSRVTETQYF. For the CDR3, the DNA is TGTGCCAGCAGCTTGAGCAGGGTAACGGAGACCCAGTACTTC.